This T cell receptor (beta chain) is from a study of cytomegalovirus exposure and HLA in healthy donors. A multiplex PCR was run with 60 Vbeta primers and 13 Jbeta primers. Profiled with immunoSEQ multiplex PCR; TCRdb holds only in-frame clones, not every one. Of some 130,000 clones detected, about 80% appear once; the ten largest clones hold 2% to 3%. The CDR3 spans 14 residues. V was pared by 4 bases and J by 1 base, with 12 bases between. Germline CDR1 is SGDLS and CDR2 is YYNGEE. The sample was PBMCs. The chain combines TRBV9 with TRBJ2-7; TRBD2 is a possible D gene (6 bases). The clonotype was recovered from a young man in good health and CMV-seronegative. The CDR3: CASSPRGGSYEQYF. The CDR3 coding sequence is TGTGCCAGCAGCCCCCGGGGAGGTTCCTACGAGCAGTACTTC.